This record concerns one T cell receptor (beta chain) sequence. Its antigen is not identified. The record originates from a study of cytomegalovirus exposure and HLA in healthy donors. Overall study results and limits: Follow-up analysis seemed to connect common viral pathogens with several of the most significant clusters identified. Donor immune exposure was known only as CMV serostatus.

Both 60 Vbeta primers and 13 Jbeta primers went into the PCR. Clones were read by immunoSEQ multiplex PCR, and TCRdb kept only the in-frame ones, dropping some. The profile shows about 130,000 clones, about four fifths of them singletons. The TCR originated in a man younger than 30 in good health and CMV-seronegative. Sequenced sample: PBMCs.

CDR3 sequence: CASSLAGRRTNEKLFF. For the CDR3, the DNA is TGTGCCAGCAGCTTAGCAGGGAGGAGGACTAATGAAAAACTGTTTTTT. The chain recombines TRBV7-2 with TRBJ1-4; no definite D call. The V end lost 0 bases, the J end lost 2 bases, and 10 bases lay between the germline ends. CDR1 is SGHTA and CDR2 is FQGNSA in the germline V gene. The CDR3 loop spans 16 amino acids.